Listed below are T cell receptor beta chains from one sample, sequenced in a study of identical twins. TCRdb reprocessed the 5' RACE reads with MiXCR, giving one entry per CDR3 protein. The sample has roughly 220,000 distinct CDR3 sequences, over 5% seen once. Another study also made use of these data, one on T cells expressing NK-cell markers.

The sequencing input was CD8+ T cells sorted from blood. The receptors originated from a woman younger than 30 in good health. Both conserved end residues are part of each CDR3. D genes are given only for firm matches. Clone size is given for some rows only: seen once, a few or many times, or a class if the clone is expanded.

CDR3nt: TGTGCCAGCAGCCCTCGGACAAGAGACTCCTACGAGCAGTACTTC; CDR3aa: CASSPRTRDSYEQYF; abundance: .; d_gene: .; j_gene: TRBJ2-7; v_gene: TRBV7-9
CDR3nt: TGTGCCAGCAGTTCAGCCCAGGGATCCAATGAGCAGTTCTTC; CDR3aa: CASSSAQGSNEQFF; abundance: .; d_gene: .; j_gene: TRBJ2-1; v_gene: TRBV27
CDR3nt: TGTGCCAGCAGTTTAAGGCGTAATTCACCCCTCCACTTT; CDR3aa: CASSLRRNSPLHF; abundance: .; d_gene: .; j_gene: TRBJ1-6; v_gene: TRBV27
CDR3nt: TGCGCCAGCAGCCAAGAACAGGGCTATGGCTACACCTTC; CDR3aa: CASSQEQGYGYTF; abundance: .; d_gene: .; j_gene: TRBJ1-2; v_gene: TRBV4-1
CDR3nt: TGTGCCAGCAGCTTTAGCGGGGGAATCAATGAGCAGTTCTTC; CDR3aa: CASSFSGGINEQFF; abundance: many; d_gene: TRBD2; j_gene: TRBJ2-1; v_gene: TRBV11-2
CDR3nt: TGCAGTGCCGCGACTAGCAGGAGCTCCTACGAGCAGTACTTC; CDR3aa: CSAATSRSSYEQYF; abundance: few; d_gene: TRBD2; j_gene: TRBJ2-7; v_gene: TRBV20-1
CDR3nt: TGTGCCAGCAGTCACAGATTAAGCTCCTACAATGAGCAGTTCTTC; CDR3aa: CASSHRLSSYNEQFF; abundance: many; d_gene: .; j_gene: TRBJ2-1; v_gene: TRBV3-1
CDR3nt: TGCAGTGGACAGGACAGGGCTATAGGGAGTCAGCCCCAGCATTTT; CDR3aa: CSGQDRAIGSQPQHF; abundance: many; d_gene: TRBD1; j_gene: TRBJ1-5; v_gene: TRBV20-1
CDR3nt: TGCAGTGCTAGGTCCGAGGGGGGAAACACCATATATTTT; CDR3aa: CSARSEGGNTIYF; abundance: few; d_gene: .; j_gene: TRBJ1-3; v_gene: TRBV20-1
CDR3nt: TGCAGTGCTAGGGAGGGGACTAGCCCCTTTTACGAGCAGTACTTC; CDR3aa: CSAREGTSPFYEQYF; abundance: .; d_gene: TRBD2; j_gene: TRBJ2-7; v_gene: TRBV20-1
CDR3nt: TGTGCCAGCACCTCTCCGGGACAGGAAGAGGAAAAACTGTTTTTT; CDR3aa: CASTSPGQEEEKLFF; abundance: few; d_gene: TRBD1; j_gene: TRBJ1-4; v_gene: TRBV12-3/TRBV12-4
CDR3nt: TGTGCCAGCAGTTTGACCGTTTTCTACGAGCAGTACTTC; CDR3aa: CASSLTVFYEQYF; abundance: many; d_gene: .; j_gene: TRBJ2-7; v_gene: TRBV27
CDR3nt: TGTGCCAGCAGTTGGGGACAGCCCCACAATGAGCAGTTCTTC; CDR3aa: CASSWGQPHNEQFF; abundance: .; d_gene: TRBD1; j_gene: TRBJ2-1; v_gene: TRBV27
CDR3nt: TGCAGCGTAAGATTAAAACCCAAGCGGGAGGAACTACGGGAGCAGTACTTC; CDR3aa: CSVRLKPKREELREQYF; abundance: many; d_gene: TRBD2; j_gene: TRBJ2-7; v_gene: TRBV29-1
CDR3nt: TGTGCCAGCAGTGAAACGGCGGGAGGGTGGTATGAGCAGTTCTTC; CDR3aa: CASSETAGGWYEQFF; abundance: .; d_gene: TRBD2; j_gene: TRBJ2-1; v_gene: TRBV25-1
CDR3nt: TGTGCCAGCAGTTTATTATTCGAGGTTTGGGGCACCGGGGAGCTGTTTTTT; CDR3aa: CASSLLFEVWGTGELFF; abundance: .; d_gene: .; j_gene: TRBJ2-2; v_gene: TRBV27
CDR3nt: TGTGCCAGCAGGGGCCGGGACAGGGTGGATGGCTACACCTTC; CDR3aa: CASRGRDRVDGYTF; abundance: .; d_gene: TRBD1; j_gene: TRBJ1-2; v_gene: TRBV9
CDR3nt: TGTGCCAGTATTATTAGCGGGGGGCCTAACACCGGGGAGCTGTTTTTT; CDR3aa: CASIISGGPNTGELFF; abundance: few; d_gene: TRBD2; j_gene: TRBJ2-2; v_gene: TRBV2
CDR3nt: TGTGCCAGCAGTTTGGCCGGCGCGCGAGGATGGGATACGCAGTATTTT; CDR3aa: CASSLAGARGWDTQYF; abundance: few; d_gene: .; j_gene: TRBJ2-3; v_gene: TRBV6-5
CDR3nt: TGTGCCAGCAGCGATACGACGGACACCGGGGAGCTGTTTTTT; CDR3aa: CASSDTTDTGELFF; abundance: few; d_gene: .; j_gene: TRBJ2-2; v_gene: TRBV7-9
CDR3nt: TGTGCCAGGAGCCCCGGGGTTGAAGGGGCCACAGATACGCAGTATTTT; CDR3aa: CARSPGVEGATDTQYF; abundance: .; d_gene: .; j_gene: TRBJ2-3; v_gene: TRBV5-6
CDR3nt: TGCAGCGTGTGGGCCCGTGAGACCCAGTACTTC; CDR3aa: CSVWARETQYF; abundance: few; d_gene: .; j_gene: TRBJ2-5; v_gene: TRBV29-1
CDR3nt: TGTGCCAGCAGCCAAAAAGTGGATACGCAGTATTTT; CDR3aa: CASSQKVDTQYF; abundance: .; d_gene: .; j_gene: TRBJ2-3; v_gene: TRBV3-1
CDR3nt: TGTGCCAGCAGCTTAGCGATCCGGTATAAGGACACCGGGGAGCTGTTTTTT; CDR3aa: CASSLAIRYKDTGELFF; abundance: few; d_gene: .; j_gene: TRBJ2-2; v_gene: TRBV13
CDR3nt: TGTGCCAGCAACCTAGGGGGGGAAGAGACCCAGTACTTC; CDR3aa: CASNLGGEETQYF; abundance: few; d_gene: .; j_gene: TRBJ2-5; v_gene: TRBV14
CDR3nt: TGCGCCAGCAGCCAAGACCACCCAGGTGCGGGGGGGTTGACAGATACGCAGTATTTT; CDR3aa: CASSQDHPGAGGLTDTQYF; abundance: few; d_gene: TRBD2; j_gene: TRBJ2-3; v_gene: TRBV4-1
CDR3nt: TGTGCCAGCAGCCTTCCCAGCGGGAGGGCCAGAGATACGCAGTATTTT; CDR3aa: CASSLPSGRARDTQYF; abundance: few; d_gene: TRBD2; j_gene: TRBJ2-3; v_gene: TRBV3-1
CDR3nt: TGTGCCAGCAGCCAAGGGAAGCGGGGGGCCTACGAGCAGTACTTC; CDR3aa: CASSQGKRGAYEQYF; abundance: few; d_gene: TRBD2; j_gene: TRBJ2-7; v_gene: TRBV3-1
CDR3nt: TGTGCCAGCAGCTCCTCCCATGGCTACACCTTC; CDR3aa: CASSSSHGYTF; abundance: .; d_gene: .; j_gene: TRBJ1-2; v_gene: TRBV9
CDR3nt: TGCAGTGCTTTTAAACCACCGGAGCAGTACTTC; CDR3aa: CSAFKPPEQYF; abundance: few; d_gene: .; j_gene: TRBJ2-7; v_gene: TRBV20-1
CDR3nt: TGCAGTGCGGAACTAGCGGGGGAAGAGACCCAGTACTTC; CDR3aa: CSAELAGEETQYF; abundance: .; d_gene: TRBD2; j_gene: TRBJ2-5; v_gene: TRBV20-1
CDR3nt: TGTGCCAGCAGCGTAGGAGATGGACTAGCGGACTTTGGCGGGGAGCTGTTTTTT; CDR3aa: CASSVGDGLADFGGELFF; abundance: few; d_gene: TRBD2; j_gene: TRBJ2-2; v_gene: TRBV9
CDR3nt: TGTGCCAGCAGCCAACCCATCGCGGGAGGAAGCACAGATACGCAGTATTTT; CDR3aa: CASSQPIAGGSTDTQYF; abundance: .; d_gene: TRBD2; j_gene: TRBJ2-3; v_gene: TRBV9
CDR3nt: TGCGCCAGCAGCCAAGAATTTAGCCGGGTAGACGGGGAGCTGTTTTTT; CDR3aa: CASSQEFSRVDGELFF; abundance: .; d_gene: .; j_gene: TRBJ2-2; v_gene: TRBV4-3
CDR3nt: TGTGCCAGCAGTGACAGGGGTGGCACTGAAGCTTTCTTT; CDR3aa: CASSDRGGTEAFF; abundance: many; d_gene: .; j_gene: TRBJ1-1; v_gene: TRBV2
CDR3nt: TGCAGTGCTAGTGGCGGGGGCTTGGAGGATCAGCCCCAGCTTTTT; CDR3aa: CSASGGGLEDQPQLF; abundance: few; d_gene: .; j_gene: TRBJ1-5; v_gene: TRBV20-1
CDR3nt: TGTGCCAGCAGTCCAGGGTGGGTGACTGGGCAGCCCCAGCATTTT; CDR3aa: CASSPGWVTGQPQHF; abundance: many; d_gene: .; j_gene: TRBJ1-5; v_gene: TRBV12-3/TRBV12-4
CDR3nt: TGCAGCGTTGAACTAGCGGGGTTAGGGGTAGATACGCAGTATTTT; CDR3aa: CSVELAGLGVDTQYF; abundance: .; d_gene: TRBD2; j_gene: TRBJ2-3; v_gene: TRBV29-1
CDR3nt: TGCAGTGCTAGAATAGGACAGGGGCGGGAGCAGTACTTC; CDR3aa: CSARIGQGREQYF; abundance: few; d_gene: TRBD1; j_gene: TRBJ2-7; v_gene: TRBV20-1
CDR3nt: TGTGCCAGCAGAGATCAAGGCTTCTATGGCTACACCTTC; CDR3aa: CASRDQGFYGYTF; abundance: many; d_gene: .; j_gene: TRBJ1-2; v_gene: TRBV5-6
CDR3nt: TGTGCCAGCAGTCCGGGGTTAGGAAAACTGTTTTTT; CDR3aa: CASSPGLGKLFF; abundance: .; d_gene: .; j_gene: TRBJ1-4; v_gene: TRBV25-1
CDR3nt: TGCGCCAGCAGCCAACCCCGGGACAGGGGGCAGGCAGATACGCAGTATTTT; CDR3aa: CASSQPRDRGQADTQYF; abundance: few; d_gene: TRBD1; j_gene: TRBJ2-3; v_gene: TRBV4-1
CDR3nt: TGCAGTGCCAGGGAGCGGGAGCCTTACCAAGAGACCCAGTACTTC; CDR3aa: CSAREREPYQETQYF; abundance: many; d_gene: TRBD2; j_gene: TRBJ2-5; v_gene: TRBV20-1
CDR3nt: TGTGCCACCAGTGATGGAGAGCTAAGCCGCCAGCATTTT; CDR3aa: CATSDGELSRQHF; abundance: .; d_gene: .; j_gene: TRBJ1-5; v_gene: TRBV24-1
CDR3nt: TGTGCCAGCAGTTGGGGACTAGTGGGAAGCGAGCAGTTCTTC; CDR3aa: CASSWGLVGSEQFF; abundance: large; d_gene: TRBD2; j_gene: TRBJ2-1; v_gene: TRBV6-2/TRBV6-3
CDR3nt: TGCAGTGCTAGAGATCAAGGACTAGCGGGAGGGCCGACCTACAATGAGCAGTTCTTC; CDR3aa: CSARDQGLAGGPTYNEQFF; abundance: few; d_gene: TRBD2; j_gene: TRBJ2-1; v_gene: TRBV20-1
CDR3nt: TGCGCCAGCAGCCTTCGCGGAGATACGCAGTATTTT; CDR3aa: CASSLRGDTQYF; abundance: many; d_gene: .; j_gene: TRBJ2-3; v_gene: TRBV12-3/TRBV12-4
CDR3nt: TGTGCCAGCAGTTTTAAGCTTGCGGCGGGAGGCCTTGACGAGCAGTACTTC; CDR3aa: CASSFKLAAGGLDEQYF; abundance: .; d_gene: TRBD2; j_gene: TRBJ2-7; v_gene: TRBV7-2
CDR3nt: TGCAGTGCCCTTACAGGGAAAGGCGATGAGCAGTTCTTC; CDR3aa: CSALTGKGDEQFF; abundance: .; d_gene: .; j_gene: TRBJ2-1; v_gene: TRBV20-1
CDR3nt: TGTGCCAGCAGCTTAGACCGGGACTTCTCCTACGAGCAGTACTTC; CDR3aa: CASSLDRDFSYEQYF; abundance: .; d_gene: .; j_gene: TRBJ2-7; v_gene: TRBV7-2
CDR3nt: TGTGCCAGCAGCTTAGACCAGGTGGGGGGCTACACCTTC; CDR3aa: CASSLDQVGGYTF; abundance: few; d_gene: .; j_gene: TRBJ1-2; v_gene: TRBV7-6
CDR3nt: TGCGCCAGCCAACCCCCGAACAGGGGGTACAATGAGCAGTTCTTC; CDR3aa: CASQPPNRGYNEQFF; abundance: few; d_gene: TRBD1; j_gene: TRBJ2-1; v_gene: TRBV5-1
CDR3nt: TGTGCCAGCAGCGCCAAAACCGGGGAGCTGTTTTTT; CDR3aa: CASSAKTGELFF; abundance: .; d_gene: .; j_gene: TRBJ2-2; v_gene: TRBV9
CDR3nt: TGTGCCAGCAGATGGGGGGGAGGCTCCTACAATGAGCAGTTCTTC; CDR3aa: CASRWGGGSYNEQFF; abundance: many; d_gene: TRBD2; j_gene: TRBJ2-1; v_gene: TRBV7-9
CDR3nt: TGTGCCTGGAGTTTGTCGGCCTCCGCGAGCAATCAGCCCCAGCATTTT; CDR3aa: CAWSLSASASNQPQHF; abundance: .; d_gene: .; j_gene: TRBJ1-5; v_gene: TRBV30
CDR3nt: TGTGCCAGCAGTTTAAGCGGGGGCCACACAGATACGCAGTATTTT; CDR3aa: CASSLSGGHTDTQYF; abundance: .; d_gene: TRBD2; j_gene: TRBJ2-3; v_gene: TRBV7-3
CDR3nt: TGCAGCGTCGGCACACTAGACGGGAGGGCGGGAAATGAGCAGTTCTTC; CDR3aa: CSVGTLDGRAGNEQFF; abundance: few; d_gene: TRBD2; j_gene: TRBJ2-1; v_gene: TRBV29-1
CDR3nt: TGCGCCAGCAGCTGGCCGGGACAGGGGGCCCCTCCCTTCTACGAGCAGTACTTC; CDR3aa: CASSWPGQGAPPFYEQYF; abundance: many; d_gene: TRBD1; j_gene: TRBJ2-7; v_gene: TRBV5-1
CDR3nt: TGTGCCAGCAGTTTACGGGACAGGGGGATCTATGAGCAGTTCTTC; CDR3aa: CASSLRDRGIYEQFF; abundance: few; d_gene: TRBD1; j_gene: TRBJ2-1; v_gene: TRBV27
CDR3nt: TGTGCCAGCAGCTTAGTAAGCCTAACTAGCACAGATACGCAGTATTTT; CDR3aa: CASSLVSLTSTDTQYF; abundance: many; d_gene: .; j_gene: TRBJ2-3; v_gene: TRBV7-8